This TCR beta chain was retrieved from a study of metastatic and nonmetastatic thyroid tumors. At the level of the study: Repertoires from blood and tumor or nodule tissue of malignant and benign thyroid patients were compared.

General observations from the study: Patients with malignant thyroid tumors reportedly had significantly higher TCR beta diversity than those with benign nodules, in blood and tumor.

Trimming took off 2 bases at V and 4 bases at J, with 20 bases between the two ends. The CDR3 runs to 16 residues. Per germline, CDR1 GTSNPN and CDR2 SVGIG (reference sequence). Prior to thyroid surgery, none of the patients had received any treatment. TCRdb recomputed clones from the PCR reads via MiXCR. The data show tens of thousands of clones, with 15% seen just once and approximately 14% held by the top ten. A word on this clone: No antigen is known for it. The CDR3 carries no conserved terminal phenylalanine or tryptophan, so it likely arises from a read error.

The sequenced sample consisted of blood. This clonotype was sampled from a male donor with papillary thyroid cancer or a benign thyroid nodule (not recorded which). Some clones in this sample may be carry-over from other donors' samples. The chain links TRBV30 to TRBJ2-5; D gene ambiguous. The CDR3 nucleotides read TGTGCCTGGAGTACGGCATGGCTAAGGTACGGAGAGACCCAGTACCTC. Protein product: CAWSTAWLRYGETQYL.